Listed here are 20 T cell receptor beta chains from one sample, sequenced in a study of CD8+CD57+ T cells in acquired aplastic anemia. TCR beta VDJ and CDR3 profiles were obtained from a genomic DNA template. TCRdb re-analysed the reads in MiXCR, keeping a single row per CDR3 protein. The sample includes about 180,000 distinct CDR3 sequences, about half of them seen just once. The sample was sorted CD4+, CD8+, or CD8+CD57+ T cells (not recorded which) from PBMCs. Receptor source: a human donor in good health.

This clonotype was recorded at least ten times. CDR3 sequence: CASSRGTGDQPQHF. The CDR3 DNA is TGCGCCAGCAGCCGGGGGACAGGGGATCAGCCCCAGCATTTT. The chain links TRBV4-3 to TRBJ1-5; 10 bases map to TRBD1. The CDR3 is 14 amino acids. Germline lookup yields CDR1 LGHNA and CDR2 YSLEER. The V gene end was trimmed by 4 bases and the J gene end by 5 bases; junction bases not matched to a gene: 2.

As concerns this clonotype: This could be a read error, since a much larger clone is one nucleotide away. The chain joins TRBV19 to TRBJ2-1; D might be TRBD2 (7 bases). CDR1 and CDR2 from the germline V gene are LNHDA and SQIVND (reference sequence). The CDR3 is 16 amino acids. CDR3 loop: CAGSTRGGVSYNEQFF. In DNA, the CDR3 is TGTGCCGGTAGTACCCGAGGGGGGGTCTCCTACAATGAGCAGTTCTTC.

Turning to this clonotype: This sequence may be a read error, since a much larger clone differs from it by one base. V gene TRBV12-5 combines with J gene TRBJ1-2; D ambiguous. The CDR3 has 11 residues. Looked up from germline, CDR1 is LGHNT and CDR2 is FRNRAP. CDR3 loop: CASVLNYSYTF. The CDR3 nucleotides read TGTGCTAGTGTACTAAACTATAGCTACACCTTC.

The gene calls are TRBV6-2 or TRBV6-3 and TRBJ2-4; possibly TRBD1 for D (5 bases). The V end was cut by 0 bases, the J end by 1 base, with 10 bases between. Germline CDR1 is MNHEY and CDR2 is SVGEGT. The CDR3 runs 16 residues. The CDR3 protein is CASSYSQGSAKNIQYF. The CDR3 DNA reads TGTGCCAGCAGTTACTCTCAGGGTTCGGCCAAAAACATTCAGTACTTC.

CDR3 sequence (DNA): TGTGCCAGCAACCCCCGTCACACAGGGGCCTCCTACAATGAGCAGTTCTTC. The encoded protein is CASNPRHTGASYNEQFF. The chain uses TRBV2 and TRBJ2-1; 7 bases match TRBD1. CDR1 and CDR2 from the germline V gene are SNHLY and FYNNEI. The CDR3 contains 17 residues. After removal of 7 bases from V and 0 bases from J, the junction contained 12 bases not matched to a gene. Full variable domain (rest looked up from reference TRBV2 and TRBJ2-1): EPEVTQTPSHQVTQMGQEVILRCVPISNHLYFYWYRQILGQKVEFLVSFYNNEISEKSEIFDDQFSVERPDGSNFTLKIRSTKLEDSAMYFCASNPRHTGASYNEQFFGPGTRLTVL.

This clonotype was observed at least ten times. The chain has TRBV7-9 and TRBJ1-4, with D tentatively TRBD1 (6 bases). Germline-derived CDR1 and CDR2 are SEHNR and FQNEAQ (reference sequence). The CDR3 extends over 14 amino acids. V lost 5 bases to trimming and J lost 10 bases, with 17 bases between them. The CDR3: CASSPRGRDGKLFF. The CDR3 DNA is TGTGCCAGCAGCCCCAGGGGTCGCGATGGAAAACTGTTTTTT. The complete variable domain, with remaining parts taken from reference TRBV7-9 and TRBJ1-4, reads DTGVSQNPRHKITKRGQNVTFRCDPISEHNRLYWYRQTLGQGPEFLTYFQNEAQLEKSRLLSDRFSAERPKGSFSTLEIQRTEQGDSAMYLCASSPRGRDGKLFFGSGTQLSVL.

This clonotype was detected many times. The chain has TRBV7-2 and TRBJ2-5; D unresolved. The CDR3 loop spans 14 amino acids. The V end lost 8 bases, the J end lost 2 bases, and 15 bases lay between the germline ends. The germline CDR1 and CDR2 sequences are SGHTA and FQGNSA. Written as DNA, the CDR3 is TGTGCCAGCCTCCTAGGTCCAACACAAGAGACCCAGTACTTC. Translated, it gives CASLLGPTQETQYF.

The chain employs TRBV15 and TRBJ1-2; D not resolved. Germline-derived CDR1 and CDR2 are LNHNV and YYDKDF (reference sequence). The CDR3 loop spans 12 amino acids. Trimming removed 2 bases at V and 4 bases at J, with 5 bases between. CDR3 DNA sequence: TGTGCCACCAGCAGAAACGGCTATGGCTACACCTTC. It yields the protein CATSRNGYGYTF.

V usage is TRBV6-1 and J usage is TRBJ2-1, with TRBD1 matching 9 bases. V shed 4 bases and J 7 bases; nucleotides not matched to a gene: 5. Germline V lookup: CDR1 MNHNS, CDR2 SASEGT. This CDR3 has 14 residues. DNA for the CDR3: TGTGCCAGCAGTGCCCCGGGACAGGGTAATGAGCAGTTCTTC. Amino acids: CASSAPGQGNEQFF.

The chain joins TRBV12-3 or TRBV12-4 to TRBJ2-3; a possible D gene is TRBD2 (6 bases). V was pared by 7 bases and J by 0 bases, with 11 bases between. The CDR3 totals 14 residues. In DNA form, the CDR3 reads TGTGCCAGCAACAGACTAGTCAGCACAGATACGCAGTATTTT. This translates into CASNRLVSTDTQYF.

The chain employs TRBV29-1 and TRBJ2-5; D possibly corresponds to TRBD2 (6 bases). V was pared by 6 bases and J by 3 bases, with 14 bases between. The germline CDR1 and CDR2 sequences are SQVTM and ANQGSEA. The CDR3 sequence is 13 residues long. In nucleotides, the CDR3 is TGCAGCGTGAACCGATGGGGGGAAGAGACCCAGTACTTC. This sequence encodes CSVNRWGEETQYF.

The rearrangement uses TRBV10-1 and TRBJ2-1, with 14 bases fitting TRBD2. CDR1 WNHNN and CDR2 SYGVQD come from the germline V gene (reference sequence). The CDR3 is made up of 14 amino acids. V gave up 9 bases and J gave up 9 bases; unmatched junction bases: 7. CDR3 DNA sequence: TGCGCCAGGGGGACTAGCGGGAGTGGAAGTGAGCAGTTCTTC. This codes for CARGTSGSGSEQFF.

With regard to this clonotype: It may be a read error: a sequence one base away is much more abundant. V is TRBV11-2 and J is TRBJ1-1, with D perhaps matching TRBD1 (6 bases). The CDR3 spans 14 residues. Germline V gene sequence: CDR1 SGHAT, CDR2 FQNNGV. The chain's CDR3 is CAGSQQGGGTEAFF. CDR3 nucleotide sequence: TGTGCCGGCAGCCAGCAGGGAGGGGGCACTGAAGCTTTCTTT. Combining the CDR3 with reference TRBV11-2 and TRBJ1-1 gives the whole variable domain EAGVAQSPRYKIIEKRQSVAFWCNPISGHATLYWYQQILGQGPKLLIQFQNNGVVDDSQLPKDRFSAERLKGVDSTLKIQPAKLEDSAVYLCAGSQQGGGTEAFFGQGTRLTVV.

In this sample, this clonotype turned up many times. V is TRBV10-3 and J is TRBJ1-2, with D unresolved. The CDR3 loop spans 15 amino acids. Trimming pared 2 bases from V and 3 bases from J, leaving 13 bases between. CDR1 is ENHRY, CDR2 SYGVKD, per germline. CDR3 nucleotide sequence: TGTGCCATCAGTGAGGAAATGGTCAGTTACTATGGCTACACCTTC. It specifies CAISEEMVSYYGYTF.

This clonotype was counted at least ten times. The V gene is TRBV7-9, the J gene TRBJ1-1, with 10 bases fitting TRBD1. CDR1 and CDR2 (germline): SEHNR, FQNEAQ (reference sequence). The V gene end was trimmed by 5 bases and the J gene end by 5 bases; junction bases not matched to a gene: 11. CDR3 length: 16 amino acids. CDR3 region: CASSQPPGTGDTEAFF. CDR3 coding DNA: TGTGCCAGCAGCCAACCTCCCGGGACAGGGGATACTGAAGCTTTCTTT.

The chain joins TRBV11-2 to TRBJ2-7, with 8 bases that match TRBD1. The CDR3 runs 15 residues. Per germline, CDR1 SGHAT and CDR2 FQNNGV. Germline trimming cut 5 bases from V and 1 base from J; bases unmatched to any gene: 7. The CDR3: CASSPWTGISYEQYF. The CDR3 DNA reads TGTGCCAGCAGCCCCTGGACAGGGATTTCCTACGAGCAGTACTTC.

The chain recombines TRBV18 with TRBJ2-3, with 7 nucleotides matching TRBD2. The germline V gene has CDR1 KGHSH and CDR2 LQKENI. J lost 0 bases, V lost 6 bases, and 9 bases had no gene match. The CDR3 consists of 16 residues. The CDR3 protein is CASSLSSGASTDTQYF. Here the CDR3 DNA reads TGTGCCAGCTCCCTATCCAGCGGGGCTAGCACAGATACGCAGTATTTT.

As to this clonotype: A much bigger clone sits one base away, suggesting this may be a read error. Since no conserved phenylalanine or tryptophan closes the CDR3, a read error is the likely cause. The gene calls are TRBV7-3 and TRBJ2-1, with TRBD2 matching 8 bases. CDR1 and CDR2 (germline): SGHTA, FQGTGA. The CDR3 is 15 amino acids. V gave up 2 bases and J gave up 8 bases; unmatched junction bases: 8. The CDR3 DNA reads as TGTGCCAGCAGCTTACGCCCAGCGGGAGTCCATGAGCAGTTCTCC. Translated, it gives CASSLRPAGVHEQFS.

This clonotype was counted only a few times. The V and J genes are TRBV10-3 and TRBJ2-7; D is unclear. CDR1 and CDR2 (germline): ENHRY, SYGVKD. V dropped 2 bases and J dropped 3 bases, with 14 bases sitting between them. This CDR3 contains 15 residues. CDR3 in DNA: TGTGCCATCAGTGAGCTAAGCGCCGTCTTCTACGAGCAGTACTTC. It translates to CAISELSAVFYEQYF.

In its sample, this clonotype was seen many times. The DNA of the CDR3 is TGTGCCAGCAGTGAATCGTACGGTAGTCAGCCCCAGCATTTT. Its translation: CASSESYGSQPQHF. This chain connects TRBV6-1 to TRBJ1-5; D not resolved. V was pared by 2 bases and J by 6 bases, with 11 bases between. The length of the CDR3 is 14 residues. The germline V gene has CDR1 MNHNS and CDR2 SASEGT.